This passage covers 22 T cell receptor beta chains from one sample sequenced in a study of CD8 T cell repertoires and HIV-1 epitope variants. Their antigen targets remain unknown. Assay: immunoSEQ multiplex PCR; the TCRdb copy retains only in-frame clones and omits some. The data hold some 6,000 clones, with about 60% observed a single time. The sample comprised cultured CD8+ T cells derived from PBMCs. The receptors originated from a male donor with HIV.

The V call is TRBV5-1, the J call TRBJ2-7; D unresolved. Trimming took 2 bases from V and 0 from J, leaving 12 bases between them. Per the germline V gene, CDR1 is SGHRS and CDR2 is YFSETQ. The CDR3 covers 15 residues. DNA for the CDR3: TGCGCCAGCAGCTTTTCCGGATCGTCCTCCTACGAGCAGTACTTC. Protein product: CASSFSGSSSYEQYF.

The CDR3 DNA follows: TGTGCCAGCACCGAAAGGAGCGGGGTCAATGAGCAGTTCTTC. Protein: CASTERSGVNEQFF. The rearrangement joins TRBV5-5 to TRBJ2-1, with 7 bases fitting TRBD2. Germline assignment: CDR1 SGHKS and CDR2 YYEKEE (reference sequence). The CDR3 is made up of 14 amino acids. V was clipped by 6 bases and J by 6 bases; unmatched bases: 9.

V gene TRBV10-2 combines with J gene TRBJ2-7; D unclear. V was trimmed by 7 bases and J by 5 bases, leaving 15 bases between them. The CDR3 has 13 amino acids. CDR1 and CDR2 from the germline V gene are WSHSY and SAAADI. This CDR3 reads CASTRFVGNEQYF. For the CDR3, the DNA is TGCGCCAGCACGAGGTTCGTAGGTAACGAGCAGTACTTC.

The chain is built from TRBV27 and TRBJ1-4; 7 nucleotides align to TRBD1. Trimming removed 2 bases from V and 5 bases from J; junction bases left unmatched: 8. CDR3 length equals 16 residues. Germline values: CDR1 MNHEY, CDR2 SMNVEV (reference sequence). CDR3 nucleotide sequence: TGTGCCAGCAGTTTACGGCAGGGGGGGTTAAATGAAAAACTGTTTTTT. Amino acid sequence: CASSLRQGGLNEKLFF.

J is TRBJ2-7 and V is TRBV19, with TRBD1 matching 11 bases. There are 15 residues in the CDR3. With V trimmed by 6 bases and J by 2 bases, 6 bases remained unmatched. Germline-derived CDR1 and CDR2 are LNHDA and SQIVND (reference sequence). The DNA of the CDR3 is TGTGCCAGTAGCATTGCGGGACAGGGGGCCTACGAGCAGTACTTC. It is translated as CASSIAGQGAYEQYF.

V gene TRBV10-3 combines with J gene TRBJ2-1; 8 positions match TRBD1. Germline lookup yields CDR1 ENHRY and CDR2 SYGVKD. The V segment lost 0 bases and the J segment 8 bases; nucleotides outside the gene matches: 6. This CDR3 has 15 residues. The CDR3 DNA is TGTGCCATCAGTGAGTCCGGACAGGGAGACGATGAGCAGTTCTTC. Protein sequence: CAISESGQGDDEQFF.

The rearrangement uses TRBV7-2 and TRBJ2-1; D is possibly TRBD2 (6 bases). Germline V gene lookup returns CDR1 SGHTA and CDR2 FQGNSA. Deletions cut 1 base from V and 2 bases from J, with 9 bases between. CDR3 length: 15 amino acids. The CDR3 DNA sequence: TGTGCCAGCAGCTTAGGGACTACCACCTACAATGAGCAGTTCTTC. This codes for CASSLGTTTYNEQFF.

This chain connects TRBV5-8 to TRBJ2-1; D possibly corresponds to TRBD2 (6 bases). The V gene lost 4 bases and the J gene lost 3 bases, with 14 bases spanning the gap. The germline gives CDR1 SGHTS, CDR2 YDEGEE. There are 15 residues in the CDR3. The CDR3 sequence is CASSLPVTSYNEQFF. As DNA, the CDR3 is TGTGCCAGCAGCCTCCCCGTGACTAGCTACAATGAGCAGTTCTTC. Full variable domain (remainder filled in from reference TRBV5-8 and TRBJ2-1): EAGVTQSPTHLIKTRGQQATLRCSPISGHTSVYWYQQALGLGLQFLLWYDEGEERNRGNFPPRFSGRQFPNYSSELNVNALELEDSALYLCASSLPVTSYNEQFFGPGTRLTVL.

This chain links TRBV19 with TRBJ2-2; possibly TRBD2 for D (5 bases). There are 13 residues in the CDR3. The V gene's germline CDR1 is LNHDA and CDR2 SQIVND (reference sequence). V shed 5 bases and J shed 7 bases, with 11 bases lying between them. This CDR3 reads CASSPGGFGELFF. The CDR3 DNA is TGTGCCAGTAGTCCCGGCGGGTTCGGGGAGCTGTTTTTT. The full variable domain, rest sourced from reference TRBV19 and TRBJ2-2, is DGGITQSPKYLFRKEGQNVTLSCEQNLNHDAMYWYRQDPGQGLRLIYYSQIVNDFQKGDIAEGYSVSREKKESFPLTVTSAQKNPTAFYLCASSPGGFGELFFGEGSRLTVL.

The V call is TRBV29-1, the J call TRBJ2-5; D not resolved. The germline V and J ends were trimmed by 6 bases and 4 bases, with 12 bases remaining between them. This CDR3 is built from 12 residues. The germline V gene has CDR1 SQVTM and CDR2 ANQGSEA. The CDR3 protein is CSVRTGIETQYF. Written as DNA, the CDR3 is TGCAGCGTCAGAACCGGTATAGAGACCCAGTACTTC.

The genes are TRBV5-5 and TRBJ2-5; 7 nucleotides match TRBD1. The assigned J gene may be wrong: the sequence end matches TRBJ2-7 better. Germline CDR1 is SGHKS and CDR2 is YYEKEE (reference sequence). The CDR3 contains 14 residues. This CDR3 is CASSLTGTEYEQYF. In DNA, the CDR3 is TGTGCCAGCAGCTTGACTGGGACAGAGTACGAGCAGTACTTC.

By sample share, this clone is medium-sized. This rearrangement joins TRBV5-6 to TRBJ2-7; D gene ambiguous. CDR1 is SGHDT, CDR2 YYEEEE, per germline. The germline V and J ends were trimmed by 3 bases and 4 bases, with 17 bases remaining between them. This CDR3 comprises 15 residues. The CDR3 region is CASSWSENMVYEQYF. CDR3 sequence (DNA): TGTGCCAGCAGCTGGTCCGAAAATATGGTGTACGAGCAGTACTTC.

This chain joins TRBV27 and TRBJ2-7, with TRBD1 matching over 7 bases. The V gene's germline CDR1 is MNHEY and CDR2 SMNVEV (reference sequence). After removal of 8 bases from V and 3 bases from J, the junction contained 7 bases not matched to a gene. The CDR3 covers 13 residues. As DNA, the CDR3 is TGTGCCAGCGGACCGGGACAGAGCTACGAGCAGTACTTC. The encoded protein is CASGPGQSYEQYF.

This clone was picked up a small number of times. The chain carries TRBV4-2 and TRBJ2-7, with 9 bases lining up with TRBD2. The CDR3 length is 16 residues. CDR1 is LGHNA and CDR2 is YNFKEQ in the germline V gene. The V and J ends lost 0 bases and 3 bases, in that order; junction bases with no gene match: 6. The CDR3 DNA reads TGTGCCAGCAGCCAAGAGGACACTAGCGGGTTCTACGAGCAGTACTTC. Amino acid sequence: CASSQEDTSGFYEQYF.

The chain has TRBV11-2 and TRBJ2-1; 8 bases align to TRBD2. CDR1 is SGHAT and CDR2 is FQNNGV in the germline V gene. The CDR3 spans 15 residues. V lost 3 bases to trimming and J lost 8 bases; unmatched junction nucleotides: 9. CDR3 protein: CASSLLAGIIYEQFF. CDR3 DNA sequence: TGTGCCAGCAGCTTGTTAGCGGGGATAATCTATGAGCAGTTCTTC.

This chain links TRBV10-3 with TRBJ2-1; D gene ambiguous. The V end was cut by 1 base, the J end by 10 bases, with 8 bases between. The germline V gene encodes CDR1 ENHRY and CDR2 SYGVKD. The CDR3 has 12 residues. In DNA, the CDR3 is TGTGCCATCAGTGAGTTAGCAGCCGAGCAGTTCTTC. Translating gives CAISELAAEQFF.

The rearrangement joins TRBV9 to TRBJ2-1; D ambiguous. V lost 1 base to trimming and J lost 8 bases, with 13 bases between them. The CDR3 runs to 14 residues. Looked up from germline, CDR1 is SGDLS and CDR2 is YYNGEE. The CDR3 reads CASSVRAGFHEQFF. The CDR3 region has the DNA TGTGCCAGCAGCGTAAGAGCCGGGTTCCATGAGCAGTTCTTC. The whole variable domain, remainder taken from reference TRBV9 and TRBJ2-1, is DSGVTQTPKHLITATGQRVTLRCSPRSGDLSVYWYQQSLDQGLQFLIQYYNGEERAKGNILERFSAQQFPDLHSELNLSSLELGDSALYFCASSVRAGFHEQFFGPGTRLTVL.

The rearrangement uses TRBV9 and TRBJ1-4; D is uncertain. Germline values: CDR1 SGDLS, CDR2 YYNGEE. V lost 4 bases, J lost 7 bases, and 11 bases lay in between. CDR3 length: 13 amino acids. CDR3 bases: TGTGCCAGCAGCCCCGCCTTGGCTGAAAAACTGTTTTTT. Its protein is CASSPALAEKLFF.

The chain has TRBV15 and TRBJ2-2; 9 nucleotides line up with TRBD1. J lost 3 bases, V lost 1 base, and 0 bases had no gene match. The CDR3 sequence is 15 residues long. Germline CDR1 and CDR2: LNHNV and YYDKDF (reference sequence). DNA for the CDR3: TGTGCCACCAGCAGAGGACAGGGGGACACCGGGGAGCTGTTTTTT. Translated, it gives CATSRGQGDTGELFF.

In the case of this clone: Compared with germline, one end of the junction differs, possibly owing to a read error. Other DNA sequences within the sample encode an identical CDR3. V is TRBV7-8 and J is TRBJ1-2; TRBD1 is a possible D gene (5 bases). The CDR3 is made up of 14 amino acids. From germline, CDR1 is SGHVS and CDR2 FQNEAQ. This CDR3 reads CASSSQGAIYGYTF. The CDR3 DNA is TGTGCTAGCAGCTCCCAGGGCGCAATCTATGGCTACACCTTC.

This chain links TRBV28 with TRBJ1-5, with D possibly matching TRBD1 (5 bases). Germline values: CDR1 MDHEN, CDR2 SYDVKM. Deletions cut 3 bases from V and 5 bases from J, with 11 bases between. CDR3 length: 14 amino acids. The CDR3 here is CASSFGQGDQPQHF. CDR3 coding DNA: TGTGCCAGCAGTTTTGGCCAGGGAGATCAGCCCCAGCATTTT.

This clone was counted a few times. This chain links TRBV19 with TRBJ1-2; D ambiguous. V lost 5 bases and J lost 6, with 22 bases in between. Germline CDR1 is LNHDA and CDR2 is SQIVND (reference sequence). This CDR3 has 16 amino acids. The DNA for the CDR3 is TGTGCCAGTAGTCTCAAAGCCTCCGGGTTTGGCAATGGCTACACCTTC. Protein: CASSLKASGFGNGYTF.